The T cell receptor (beta chain) described here comes from a study of blood T cell repertoires in COVID-19. Original methodology: By means of reference gene primer amplification, nucleated cell counts were estimated. Assay used: immunoSEQ multiplex PCR; TCRdb lists only in-frame clones, some missing. That table gives V, J and clone size, and the DNA gave D and trimming. The data hold tens of thousands of clones, with about 80% observed a single time. This clone was counted a few times. V was trimmed by 0 bases and J by 4 bases, leaving 12 bases between them. CDR1 is SGHKS, CDR2 YYEKEE, per germline (reference sequence). The CDR3 extends over 15 amino acids.

The sequence came from a man aged 50-60 years with acute or convalescent COVID-19. The sequenced material came from peripheral blood. The J gene is TRBJ2-3, the V gene TRBV5-5; no firm D call. As DNA, the CDR3 is TGTGCCAGCAGCTTGGATGGTAATCGGGCAGATACGCAGTATTTT. As protein: CASSLDGNRADTQYF.